The clone carrying this T cell receptor (beta chain) has a handful of counts. This entry comes from a study of beta chain features in type 1 diabetes. All of the isolated RNA was reverse transcribed, so expressed TCRB transcripts were sequenced. Data came from immunoSEQ multiplex PCR; TCRdb stores just in-frame clones and leaves some out. This table holds roughly 230,000 clones, over 8.5% found once. This CDR3 contains 13 residues. The germline V gene has CDR1 SGHAT and CDR2 FQNNGV. After removal of 8 bases from V and 2 bases from J, the junction contained 5 bases not matched to a gene. Sample: naive CD4+ T cells from blood. This TCR was sampled from a woman under 30 in good health. The chain uses TRBV11-2 and TRBJ1-2; 7 bases match TRBD1. The DNA of the CDR3 is TGTGCCAGCGGCGACAGGGTCAACTATGGCTACACCTTC. Its protein is CASGDRVNYGYTF.